Listed below are T cell receptor beta chains from one sample, sequenced in a study of CD8 T cells in ankylosing spondylitis. TCRdb recomputed calls from the 5' RACE reads with MiXCR, one row per CDR3 protein. The sample shows around 430,000 distinct CDR3 sequences, 17% of them seen only once. Sequenced sample: blood, either unsorted or a sorted T cell fraction (not recorded which). The source of these receptors is a male donor with ankylosing spondylitis. Both conserved end residues are part of each CDR3. Fields, in order: V gene, CDR3 length, J gene, CDR3 protein.

>TRBV28|15|TRBJ2-7
CASRISGGSSYEQYF
>TRBV6-1|15|TRBJ1-1
CASSTYGARNTEAFF
>TRBV2|14|TRBJ1-1
CASSVGGEWSEAFF
>TRBV6-1|11|TRBJ2-7
CASRDLGEQYF
>TRBV28|16|TRBJ2-2
CASNPRRAGGTGELFF
>TRBV9|16|TRBJ2-3
CASSVEDTYSTDTQYF
>TRBV4-3|15|TRBJ2-7
CASSQRLAGIYEQYF
>TRBV18|15|TRBJ2-2
CASSPAGGAVGELFF
>TRBV24-1|15|TRBJ2-7
CATSDTAESSYEQYF
>TRBV12-3/TRBV12-4|16|TRBJ2-5
CASSLSGAGGSETQYF
>TRBV12-3/TRBV12-4|13|TRBJ2-5
CASSPLIQETQYF
>TRBV20-1|14|TRBJ2-7
CSAKLAGSSYEQYF
>TRBV12-3/TRBV12-4|18|TRBJ2-1
CARSLSQKTSGRVNEQFF
>TRBV12-3/TRBV12-4|15|TRBJ1-5
CASSFHRVGGQPQHF
>TRBV19|15|TRBJ2-5
CATLKGGSSKETQYF
>TRBV20-1|12|TRBJ2-7
CSAADRSYEQYF
>TRBV5-5|15|TRBJ1-1
CASSLEDLGRTEAFF
>TRBV24-1|15|TRBJ2-1
CATSATNDIYNEQFF
>TRBV18|14|TRBJ1-2
CASSPRESNYGYTF
>TRBV27|13|TRBJ2-2
CASRAPNTGELFF
>TRBV20-1|12|TRBJ2-3
CSARGQGDTQYF
>TRBV6-2/TRBV6-3|16|TRBJ1-5
CASSPQGRGSNQPQHF
>TRBV5-1|13|TRBJ1-2
CASSPPGPYGYTF
>TRBV3-1|14|TRBJ1-4
CASSPVTTNEKLFF
>TRBV7-9|14|TRBJ1-2
CASSFNSGNNGYTF
>TRBV5-1|17|TRBJ1-1
CASSSTRARAVTTEAFF
>TRBV11-1|15|TRBJ2-3
CASSSRTARTDTQYF
>TRBV20-1|13|TRBJ1-3
CSARDSGGNTIYF
>TRBV29-1|11|TRBJ2-3
CSVPRADTQYF
>TRBV5-1|16|TRBJ2-7
CASSSQGGTKLYEQYF
>TRBV27|14|TRBJ1-2
CASSSVRSNYGYTF
>TRBV18|12|TRBJ1-2
CASSQEIPLYTF
>TRBV12-3/TRBV12-4|11|TRBJ2-1
CASRMRNEQFF
>TRBV15|15|TRBJ2-5
CATSRDGRNQETQYF
>TRBV20-1|12|TRBJ2-2
CSARGVRGELFF
>TRBV20-1|15|TRBJ2-3
CSAGASDTSTDTQYF
>TRBV7-2|14|TRBJ2-7
CASSLVAWRDEQYF
>TRBV7-6|13|TRBJ2-7
CASLGPSSPEQYF
>TRBV28|16|TRBJ2-3
CASSLPPRSPTDTQYF
>TRBV5-1|17|TRBJ2-1
CASSPGLAGAKGNEQFF